One sample yielded the 14 T cell receptor beta chains listed below, sequenced in a study of T cell responses to AZD1222 COVID-19 vaccine. Generated by immunoSEQ multiplex PCR, the TCRdb table keeps only in-frame clones and is missing some. Seen here are 100,000 to 150,000 clones, over 75% observed once, and the top ten hold 6.9%. Material: peripheral blood, obtained on day 0 of AZD1222 vaccination. Source of these receptors: an adult in good health.

The chain uses TRBV20-1 and TRBJ2-3; no firm D call. Germline CDR1 and CDR2: DFQATT and SNEGSKA (reference sequence). This CDR3 comprises 11 residues. The germline V and J ends were trimmed by 0 bases and 6 bases, with 4 bases remaining between them. CDR3 nucleotides: TGCAGTGCTAGAGAGGTGGATACGCAGTATTTT. Residues: CSAREVDTQYF.

The J gene is TRBJ1-6, the V gene TRBV7-2, with D hard to call. V lost 4 bases and J 17 bases, leaving 15 bases between the germline ends. Germline V gene sequence: CDR1 SGHTA, CDR2 FQGNSA. The CDR3 covers 12 residues. The CDR3 nucleotides read TGTGCCAGCAGCTCAGACCCAGCCCTTTTCCACTTT. It translates to CASSSDPALFHF.

This clone was seen once. This chain connects TRBV28 to TRBJ2-7, with TRBD1 identical over 9 bases. The CDR3 has 16 amino acids. V trimming: 4 bases; J trimming: 6 bases; junction bases outside the gene matches: 13. Germline CDR1 MDHEN, CDR2 SYDVKM. The CDR3 protein is CASSSFGQGLSAEQYF. In DNA form, the CDR3 reads TGTGCCAGCAGTTCCTTCGGACAGGGGCTCTCTGCCGAGCAGTACTTC. The whole variable domain, remainder taken from reference TRBV28 and TRBJ2-7, is DVKVTQSSRYLVKRTGEKVFLECVQDMDHENMFWYRQDPGLGLRLIYFSYDVKMKEKGDIPEGYSVSREKKERFSLILESASTNQTSMYLCASSSFGQGLSAEQYFGPGTRLTVT.

This clone was picked up one time. The genes are TRBV6-9 and TRBJ1-5; TRBD1 aligns across 9 bases. CDR1 and CDR2 from the germline V gene are MNHGY and SVAAGI. The trim removed 6 bases at V and 0 bases at J, leaving 12 bases unmatched. This CDR3 is built from 18 residues. CDR3 bases: TGTGCCAGCAGGGGCTGGGGACAGGGACTTTATAGCAATCAGCCCCAGCATTTT. The encoded protein is CASRGWGQGLYSNQPQHF.

This chain joins TRBV18 and TRBJ1-2, with D maybe TRBD1 (5 bases). With 3 bases removed from V and 6 bases from J, the gap between germline ends came to 11 bases. Germline V gene sequence: CDR1 KGHSH, CDR2 LQKENI. The CDR3 totals 13 residues. Written as DNA, the CDR3 is TGTGCCAGCTCACCGGGGGGAACCGATGGCTACACCTTC. It codes for CASSPGGTDGYTF.

V and J are TRBV2 and TRBJ1-1; 7 nucleotides agree with TRBD1. CDR1 SNHLY and CDR2 FYNNEI come from the germline V gene. The CDR3 loop spans 19 amino acids. The ends lost 6 bases at V and 11 bases at J; junction bases unmatched: 30. DNA of the CDR3: TGTGCCAGCAGCAGGACTTATGGAGGGGGCGACTCAACTCTTGAAGGGGCTTTCTTT. Translation gives CASSRTYGGGDSTLEGAFF.

In its sample, this clone was seen a few times. The gene calls are TRBV6-5 and TRBJ2-2; perhaps TRBD1 as D (6 bases). The CDR3 totals 14 residues. CDR1 is MNHEY and CDR2 is SVGAGI in the germline V gene. V was cut by 5 bases and J by 7 bases, with 14 bases left in between. DNA of the CDR3: TGTGCCAGCAGTCCCTCCCCGACAGGCGGGGAGCTGTTTTTT. Its translation: CASSPSPTGGELFF.

The chain couples TRBV19 to TRBJ1-2; D unclear. Germline CDR1 reads LNHDA; CDR2 reads SQIVND (reference sequence). CDR3 length equals 15 residues. V was cut by 2 bases and J by 2 bases, with 12 bases left in between. In DNA form, the CDR3 reads TGTGCCAGTAGTATATTAACCCCCTGGAACTATGGCTACACCTTC. This translates into CASSILTPWNYGYTF.

The chain's CDR3 is CASTLDGYEQYF. CDR3 in DNA: TGTGCCAGCACCCTGGACGGCTACGAGCAGTACTTC. This sequence joins TRBV2 and TRBJ2-7, with D unclear. This CDR3 contains 12 residues. Germline CDR1 reads SNHLY; CDR2 reads FYNNEI. V was shortened by 7 bases and J by 3 bases, with 10 bases between the two germline ends.

The rearrangement joins TRBV7-9 to TRBJ1-2; no definite D call. CDR3 length: 16 amino acids. V lost 5 bases to trimming and J lost 0 bases, with 16 bases between them. Germline V gene lookup returns CDR1 SEHNR and CDR2 FQNEAQ (reference sequence). The CDR3: CASSPAGTQANYGYTF. The CDR3 region has the DNA TGTGCCAGCAGCCCCGCCGGAACACAAGCTAACTATGGCTACACCTTC.

This clone was counted a single time. V gene TRBV5-4 combines with J gene TRBJ2-7; D is possibly TRBD1 (6 bases). Germline V gives CDR1 SGHNT, CDR2 YYREEE (reference sequence). The CDR3 loop spans 12 amino acids. V dropped 4 bases and J dropped 2 bases, with 7 bases sitting between them. The CDR3 DNA reads as TGTGCCAGCAGCCGGGACACCTACGAGCAGTACTTC. It yields the protein CASSRDTYEQYF.

The chain is built from TRBV2 and TRBJ1-2; TRBD1 matches at 11 bases. CDR1 SNHLY and CDR2 FYNNEI come from the germline V gene. CDR3 size: 15 residues. After removal of 6 bases from V and 3 bases from J, the junction contained 6 bases not matched to a gene. In nucleotides, the CDR3 is TGTGCCAGCAGGGAGGGACAGGGGGTTTACTATGGCTACACCTTC. Residues: CASREGQGVYYGYTF.

The chain is built from TRBV10-3 and TRBJ1-4; D ambiguous. The CDR3 has 16 residues. With 2 bases removed from V and 8 bases from J, the gap between germline ends came to 18 bases. Germline values: CDR1 ENHRY, CDR2 SYGVKD. CDR3 coding DNA: TGTGCCATCAGTGAGGCTCCGGCCAAGGGAGAGGAAAAACTGTTTTTT. Translation gives CAISEAPAKGEEKLFF.

V gene TRBV18 combines with J gene TRBJ2-3; D is perhaps TRBD1 or TRBD2 (5 bases each). Germline loops: CDR1 KGHSH, CDR2 LQKENI. This CDR3 spans 16 amino acids. V dropped 0 bases and J dropped 1 base, with 11 bases sitting between them. The CDR3, as DNA: TGTGCCAGCTCACCACCAGGGACGGCGGGCACAGATACGCAGTATTTT. This encodes CASSPPGTAGTDTQYF.